The rows below give T cell receptor beta chains drawn from one sample of a study of blood T cell repertoires in COVID-19. This table comes from immunoSEQ multiplex PCR, and its TCRdb copy is limited to in-frame clones, with some not included. The sample holds approximately 210,000 clones; 89% are singletons and the top ten take around 4.8%. Sequencing input: peripheral blood. All receptors come from a woman between 40 and 50 years old with acute or convalescent COVID-19. The CDR3 runs from the conserved cysteine through the conserved F or W. The D gene is left open where the match is weak. Where a row states a size, it is once, few, many or the class of an expanded clone; other rows omit it.

clone size: NA
J gene: TRBJ2-2
D gene: NA
V gene: TRBV7-3
CDR3 protein: CASSSQGFGELFF
CDR3 DNA: TGTGCCAGCAGCTCACAGGGTTTTGGGGAGCTGTTTTTT

clone size: NA
J gene: TRBJ1-1
D gene: TRBD1
V gene: TRBV9
CDR3 protein: CASRAGGMNTEAFF
CDR3 DNA: TGTGCCAGCAGAGCAGGGGGTATGAACACTGAAGCTTTCTTT

clone size: NA
J gene: TRBJ1-1
D gene: TRBD1
V gene: TRBV19
CDR3 protein: CASSIGQGARTEAFF
CDR3 DNA: TGTGCCAGTAGTATAGGACAGGGGGCGAGAACTGAAGCTTTCTTT

clone size: NA
J gene: TRBJ2-5
D gene: NA
V gene: TRBV3-1/TRBV3-2
CDR3 protein: CASSHRGTVETQYF
CDR3 DNA: TGTGCCAGCAGCCACCGCGGGACAGTTGAGACCCAGTACTTC

clone size: NA
J gene: TRBJ1-2
D gene: NA
V gene: TRBV11-2
CDR3 protein: CASSLELGVHYGYTF
CDR3 DNA: TGTGCCAGCAGCTTAGAGTTAGGGGTCCACTATGGCTACACCTTC

clone size: once
J gene: TRBJ1-1
D gene: NA
V gene: TRBV10-3
CDR3 protein: CATLGTVNTEAFF
CDR3 DNA: TGTGCCACCCTGGGGACTGTGAACACTGAAGCTTTCTTT

clone size: NA
J gene: TRBJ1-3
D gene: NA
V gene: TRBV13
CDR3 protein: CASSSGGADGNTIYF
CDR3 DNA: TGTGCCAGCAGCTCTGGCGGGGCAGACGGAAACACCATATATTTT

clone size: NA
J gene: TRBJ2-5
D gene: TRBD2
V gene: TRBV5-4
CDR3 protein: CASSTPGGVETQYF
CDR3 DNA: TGTGCCAGCAGTACACCGGGGGGGGTTGAGACCCAGTACTTC

clone size: NA
J gene: TRBJ1-3
D gene: TRBD1
V gene: TRBV7-8
CDR3 protein: CASSFPGTETPGNTIYF
CDR3 DNA: TGTGCCAGCAGCTTCCCCGGGACAGAGACTCCTGGAAACACCATATATTTT

clone size: NA
J gene: TRBJ1-4
D gene: TRBD1
V gene: TRBV5-1
CDR3 protein: CASSFGQATNEKLFF
CDR3 DNA: TGCGCCAGCAGCTTCGGACAGGCAACTAATGAAAAACTGTTTTTT

clone size: NA
J gene: TRBJ1-1
D gene: NA
V gene: TRBV6-6
CDR3 protein: CASTPFITRNTEAFF
CDR3 DNA: TGTGCCAGCACCCCGTTTATCACGAGAAATACTGAAGCTTTCTTT

clone size: NA
J gene: TRBJ2-1
D gene: TRBD2
V gene: TRBV9
CDR3 protein: CASSEHLLRGEAYNEQFF
CDR3 DNA: TGTGCCAGCAGCGAACATTTACTACGGGGGGAAGCCTACAATGAGCAGTTCTTC

clone size: once
J gene: TRBJ2-2
D gene: NA
V gene: TRBV11-3
CDR3 protein: CASSLDRGSNTGELFF
CDR3 DNA: TGTGCCAGCAGCTTAGATAGGGGTTCGAACACCGGGGAGCTGTTTTTT

clone size: NA
J gene: TRBJ2-3
D gene: TRBD2
V gene: TRBV7-2
CDR3 protein: CASSLGSGGHTDTQYF
CDR3 DNA: TGTGCCAGCAGCTTAGGTAGCGGGGGTCATACAGATACGCAGTATTTT

clone size: NA
J gene: TRBJ2-2
D gene: TRBD2
V gene: TRBV5-3
CDR3 protein: CARSRVFPSGVETGELFF
CDR3 DNA: TGTGCCAGAAGCCGCGTCTTTCCTAGCGGGGTGGAAACCGGGGAGCTGTTTTTT

clone size: NA
J gene: TRBJ1-3
D gene: TRBD1
V gene: TRBV10-3
CDR3 protein: CAISADRADGNTIYF
CDR3 DNA: TGTGCCATCAGTGCGGACAGGGCAGATGGAAACACCATATATTTT

clone size: NA
J gene: TRBJ1-1
D gene: NA
V gene: TRBV29-1
CDR3 protein: CSVARGIEAFF
CDR3 DNA: TGCAGCGTGGCTCGGGGGATTGAAGCTTTCTTT

clone size: NA
J gene: TRBJ1-5
D gene: NA
V gene: TRBV9
CDR3 protein: CASSVRPNQPQHF
CDR3 DNA: TGTGCCAGCAGCGTACGTCCCAATCAGCCCCAGCATTTT

clone size: NA
J gene: TRBJ2-2
D gene: TRBD2
V gene: TRBV7-2
CDR3 protein: CASSLTSGGSTGELFF
CDR3 DNA: TGTGCCAGCAGCCTTACTAGCGGGGGGAGCACCGGGGAGCTGTTTTTT

clone size: NA
J gene: TRBJ2-3
D gene: NA
V gene: TRBV24-1
CDR3 protein: CATGPGSTDTQYF
CDR3 DNA: TGTGCCACCGGCCCAGGGAGCACAGATACGCAGTATTTT

clone size: NA
J gene: TRBJ2-3
D gene: NA
V gene: TRBV7-6
CDR3 protein: CASSTAGASTDTQYF
CDR3 DNA: TGTGCCAGCAGCACAGCGGGCGCTAGCACAGATACGCAGTATTTT

clone size: NA
J gene: TRBJ1-1
D gene: NA
V gene: TRBV2
CDR3 protein: CASITSDWNTEAFF
CDR3 DNA: TGTGCCAGCATCACGAGTGACTGGAACACTGAAGCTTTCTTT

clone size: NA
J gene: TRBJ1-2
D gene: TRBD1
V gene: TRBV4-1
CDR3 protein: CASSQARDSFGGYTF
CDR3 DNA: TGCGCCAGCAGCCAAGCCCGGGACAGTTTTGGGGGCTACACCTTC

clone size: NA
J gene: TRBJ2-5
D gene: NA
V gene: TRBV19
CDR3 protein: CASSMQSRVPQETQYF
CDR3 DNA: TGTGCCAGTAGTATGCAGTCGAGGGTTCCCCAAGAGACCCAGTACTTC

clone size: once
J gene: TRBJ1-1
D gene: NA
V gene: TRBV3-1/TRBV3-2
CDR3 protein: CASSLQGLRNTEAFF
CDR3 DNA: TGTGCCAGCAGCCTGCAGGGTCTAAGAAACACTGAAGCTTTCTTT

clone size: NA
J gene: TRBJ1-2
D gene: NA
V gene: TRBV9
CDR3 protein: CASSVVAGSYGYTF
CDR3 DNA: TGTGCCAGCAGCGTAGTTGCAGGGTCTTATGGCTACACCTTC

clone size: NA
J gene: TRBJ1-2
D gene: TRBD1
V gene: TRBV7-8
CDR3 protein: CASSPSGTANYGYTF
CDR3 DNA: TGTGCCAGCAGCCCTAGCGGGACAGCTAACTATGGCTACACCTTC

clone size: NA
J gene: TRBJ2-2
D gene: NA
V gene: TRBV9
CDR3 protein: CASSVERGSNTGELFF
CDR3 DNA: TGTGCCAGCAGCGTAGAACGGGGGTCGAACACCGGGGAGCTGTTTTTT

clone size: NA
J gene: TRBJ1-2
D gene: NA
V gene: TRBV2
CDR3 protein: CASSEGRLYGYTF
CDR3 DNA: TGTGCCAGCAGTGAGGGTCGACTCTATGGCTACACCTTC

clone size: once
J gene: TRBJ1-5
D gene: NA
V gene: TRBV12-3/TRBV12-4
CDR3 protein: CASSLRRNQPQHF
CDR3 DNA: TGTGCCAGCAGCCTACGGAGGAATCAGCCCCAGCATTTT

clone size: NA
J gene: TRBJ2-5
D gene: NA
V gene: TRBV2
CDR3 protein: CASNRELQGAGETQYF
CDR3 DNA: TGTGCCAGCAACCGAGAGCTTCAGGGAGCGGGAGAGACCCAGTACTTC

clone size: NA
J gene: TRBJ2-3
D gene: TRBD2
V gene: TRBV19
CDR3 protein: CASSRASGSTDTQYF
CDR3 DNA: TGTGCCAGTAGTAGGGCTAGCGGTAGCACAGATACGCAGTATTTT

clone size: NA
J gene: TRBJ1-3
D gene: NA
V gene: TRBV2
CDR3 protein: CASSEGAGGNTIYF
CDR3 DNA: TGTGCCAGCAGTGAGGGGGCTGGTGGAAACACCATATATTTT

clone size: once
J gene: TRBJ2-3
D gene: NA
V gene: TRBV19
CDR3 protein: CASRPTASSTDTQYF
CDR3 DNA: TGTGCCAGTAGGCCGACAGCCTCTAGCACAGATACGCAGTATTTT

clone size: few
J gene: TRBJ1-1
D gene: TRBD1
V gene: TRBV5-1
CDR3 protein: CASSAGGARTEAFF
CDR3 DNA: TGCGCCAGCAGTGCAGGGGGCGCACGGACTGAAGCTTTCTTT

clone size: NA
J gene: TRBJ1-4
D gene: NA
V gene: TRBV27
CDR3 protein: CASSRGVTGTEKLFF
CDR3 DNA: TGTGCCAGCAGTCGAGGTGTAACAGGGACCGAAAAACTGTTTTTT

clone size: NA
J gene: TRBJ2-2
D gene: NA
V gene: TRBV4-1
CDR3 protein: CASSHGERTTGELFF
CDR3 DNA: TGCGCCAGCAGCCACGGGGAACGGACCACCGGGGAGCTGTTTTTT

clone size: NA
J gene: TRBJ1-1
D gene: TRBD1
V gene: TRBV6-1
CDR3 protein: CASSEVDRGATEAFF
CDR3 DNA: TGTGCCAGCAGTGAAGTCGACAGGGGAGCCACTGAAGCTTTCTTT

clone size: once
J gene: TRBJ1-1
D gene: TRBD1
V gene: TRBV30
CDR3 protein: CAQDRAGRRTEAFF
CDR3 DNA: TGTGCCCAGGACAGGGCGGGGAGGAGAACTGAAGCTTTCTTT

clone size: NA
J gene: TRBJ2-3
D gene: TRBD2
V gene: TRBV4-1
CDR3 protein: CASSQDSGLNTFSTDTQYF
CDR3 DNA: TGCGCCAGCAGCCAAGATTCGGGACTAAACACTTTTAGCACAGATACGCAGTATTTT

clone size: once
J gene: TRBJ1-2
D gene: NA
V gene: TRBV2
CDR3 protein: CASRSGNGYTF
CDR3 DNA: TGTGCCAGCAGGTCAGGTAATGGCTACACCTTC

clone size: NA
J gene: TRBJ1-3
D gene: NA
V gene: TRBV28
CDR3 protein: CASSIEQLWGNTIYF
CDR3 DNA: TGTGCCAGCAGTATTGAACAGCTTTGGGGAAACACCATATATTTT

clone size: NA
J gene: TRBJ1-2
D gene: TRBD1
V gene: TRBV7-8
CDR3 protein: CASSPNTGDYGYTF
CDR3 DNA: TGTGCCAGCAGCCCTAATACAGGGGACTATGGCTACACCTTC

clone size: NA
J gene: TRBJ1-1
D gene: TRBD1
V gene: TRBV5-1
CDR3 protein: CASSITGTGETEAFF
CDR3 DNA: TGCGCCAGCAGTATTACCGGGACAGGGGAAACTGAAGCTTTCTTT

clone size: NA
J gene: TRBJ1-1
D gene: TRBD1
V gene: TRBV5-1
CDR3 protein: CASRQGTNTEAFF
CDR3 DNA: TGCGCCAGTCGACAGGGGACGAACACTGAAGCTTTCTTT

clone size: once
J gene: TRBJ2-4
D gene: TRBD2
V gene: TRBV11-2
CDR3 protein: CASTGSGTALNIQYF
CDR3 DNA: TGTGCCAGCACCGGAAGCGGGACTGCACTAAACATTCAGTACTTC

clone size: NA
J gene: TRBJ1-5
D gene: NA
V gene: TRBV18
CDR3 protein: CASSPSGNQPQHF
CDR3 DNA: TGTGCCAGCTCCCCTAGCGGCAATCAGCCCCAGCATTTT

clone size: NA
J gene: TRBJ2-1
D gene: NA
V gene: TRBV30
CDR3 protein: CAWSPMGAQFF
CDR3 DNA: TGTGCCTGGAGTCCGATGGGGGCGCAGTTCTTC

clone size: once
J gene: TRBJ2-5
D gene: TRBD2
V gene: TRBV5-4
CDR3 protein: CASSLAPSGGETQYF
CDR3 DNA: TGTGCCAGCAGCTTGGCGCCTAGCGGGGGAGAGACCCAGTACTTC

clone size: NA
J gene: TRBJ1-2
D gene: TRBD1
V gene: TRBV6-5
CDR3 protein: CASSYGGQGKYGYTF
CDR3 DNA: TGTGCCAGCAGTTACGGCGGACAGGGAAAGTATGGCTACACCTTC

clone size: NA
J gene: TRBJ2-1
D gene: NA
V gene: TRBV21-1
CDR3 protein: CASSPHRGFGEQFF
CDR3 DNA: TGTGCCAGCAGCCCTCACAGGGGATTCGGGGAGCAGTTCTTC

clone size: NA
J gene: TRBJ1-4
D gene: NA
V gene: TRBV5-1
CDR3 protein: CASSSGGGGTNEKLFF
CDR3 DNA: TGCGCCAGCAGCTCCGGGGGGGGAGGTACTAATGAAAAACTGTTTTTT

clone size: NA
J gene: TRBJ1-2
D gene: TRBD1
V gene: TRBV5-1
CDR3 protein: CASSLGYRGKYGYTF
CDR3 DNA: TGCGCCAGCAGCTTGGGGTACAGGGGGAAGTATGGCTACACCTTC

clone size: NA
J gene: TRBJ2-2
D gene: NA
V gene: TRBV12-5
CDR3 protein: CASGLVRTANTGELFF
CDR3 DNA: TGTGCTAGTGGTTTGGTACGGACAGCCAACACCGGGGAGCTGTTTTTT

clone size: few
J gene: TRBJ1-6
D gene: NA
V gene: TRBV5-1
CDR3 protein: CASSFRSDSPLHF
CDR3 DNA: TGCGCCAGCAGCTTTCGGTCGGATTCACCCCTCCACTTT

clone size: NA
J gene: TRBJ1-3
D gene: NA
V gene: TRBV5-1
CDR3 protein: CASSSYAGAGNTIYF
CDR3 DNA: TGCGCCAGCAGCTCATACGCAGGGGCTGGAAACACCATATATTTT

clone size: NA
J gene: TRBJ1-5
D gene: TRBD1
V gene: TRBV7-8
CDR3 protein: CASSSQGAKGNQPQHF
CDR3 DNA: TGTGCCAGCAGCTCACAGGGGGCGAAGGGCAATCAGCCCCAGCATTTT

clone size: NA
J gene: TRBJ1-6
D gene: NA
V gene: TRBV6-5
CDR3 protein: CASGIQFPGSPLHF
CDR3 DNA: TGTGCCAGCGGAATACAGTTCCCTGGATCACCCCTCCACTTT

clone size: NA
J gene: TRBJ1-6
D gene: NA
V gene: TRBV27
CDR3 protein: CASSLWGVTNSPLHF
CDR3 DNA: TGTGCCAGCAGTTTATGGGGGGTGACAAATTCACCCCTCCACTTT